This TCR beta chain was sequenced during a study of beta chain features in type 1 diabetes (dated by TCRdb to the late 2010s). Regarding the study in general: Mean age, gender distribution, total cell number and subset yield did not differ between patients and healthy donors. Across all samples, around 99 million sorted cells were examined, and cell number per subset correlated strongly with RNA yield. In the study, TCRB repertoires of sorted circulating CD4+ T cell subsets from recently diagnosed type 1 diabetes patients were compared with those of matched healthy donors. Whereas all 30 or so donors provided naive and central memory subsets, regulatory and stem cell-like memory subsets were isolated from just 8 patients and about 8 healthy donors.

The germline V gene (reference sequence) yields SEHNR for CDR1 and FQNEAQ for CDR2. Spanning cysteine to phenylalanine, the CDR3 consists of 18 amino acids. CDR3 DNA only is kept here, 54 bases in frame from base 1. After removal of 6 bases from V and 4 bases from J, the junction retains 17 bases not matched to a gene. The entire amount of isolated RNA was reverse transcribed using the High Capacity cDNA Reverse Transcription Kit, so the sequenced TCRB transcripts were expressed ones. Deep immunoSEQ sequencing was performed on naive, central memory and regulatory T cell samples, with an average of about 3.6 million total reads per sample. Sorted cells were lysed in RLT buffer and RNA was extracted with DNase-treated RNeasy Micro or Mini kits, depending on cell number. Each cell subset was processed separately to prevent cross-contamination, with patient and healthy donor samples processed together. TCRB sequences were amplified from cDNA with the immunoSEQ multiplex PCR, producing 87-bp fragments spanning the CDR3 region. The amplicons were sequenced using the Illumina HiSeq platform. In the paper's pipeline: PCR bias was corrected computationally using synthetic template baselines, and reads within Hamming distance 2 were collapsed, with unmergeable singletons discarded. Reads were aligned against IMGT to assign V, D and J genes, CDR3 length and insertions or deletions at six rearrangement sites. Within each subset, clonotype counts were normalized to the number of sorted cells before true diversity and Gini coefficients were calculated with the tcR R package. The overlap coefficient, calculated on TCRB nucleotide sequences, was used to quantify repertoire sharing. As a proxy for the pre-selection repertoire, out-of-frame TCRB sequences from naive cells were analyzed. Imported from immuneACCESS, the table was reduced by TCRdb to in-frame sequences with V and J called. These copies leave out some clones; in studies compared against another copy, an unresolved V gene accounts for under half, and the cause of the remainder is not known. From that table come the V and J calls and clone size; the DNA was used to work out D and trimming. The sample data list about half a million clones, and roughly 11% of these were observed just once. Of the sample, 0.045% to 0.06% is held by the ten largest clones.

This clone occurred a few times. No cognate antigen has been identified for it. No base quality values were provided; no much bigger clone lies one nucleotide off. General findings and caveats noted by the study authors: Fewer insertions and more nucleotide deletions at VDJ recombination sites were observed in patients with type 1 diabetes, implying thymic rearrangement abnormalities. Because the HLA sub-analyses included only small numbers of individuals, any influence of HLA type on TCRB rearrangement was left unresolved. Because cDNA rather than genomic DNA was sequenced, highly expressing activated cells could have been over-represented, although no difference in activation and CD3 levels was found between groups. Shorter templates might have been favored by PCR, but patient and control samples were amplified and corrected together, so both groups would have been affected equally by any skew. Naive, central memory and regulatory TCRB repertoires appeared to be more similar among patients than among healthy donors. In all four CD4+ subsets, TCRB CDR3 length was moderately but significantly shorter in type 1 diabetes patients.

Each donor gave one peripheral blood draw, averaging roughly 100 mL, which was collected into heparinised tubes. Naive, central memory, regulatory and stem cell-like memory CD4+ T cells were sorted on a BD FACSAria II using a panel including CD45RO, CCR7, CD25, CD127, CD95 and CD27. A purity above 95% was achieved for all sorted populations. Right away, PBMCs were isolated by Lymphoprep density gradient centrifugation and were stained directly, with no culture step. Samples were stained and sorted in pairs, with one healthy donor and one patient per experiment, so that batch effects were minimized.

The sequence is built from TRBV7-9 and TRBJ2-2; 7 middle bases align to TRBD1. This receptor was taken from a woman younger than 35 in good health. Sequencing was done on a sample of naive CD4+ T cells from blood. This sample's cell subset or site label indicates: true naive CD4+ T cells. CDR3 sequence: CASRQNRGRGLGTGELFF. The DNA reads TGTGCCAGCAGACAAAACAGGGGTCGAGGTCTCGGCACCGGGGAGCTGTTTTTT.